These T cell receptor beta chains were read from a single sample in a study of technical replicates of blood from a few donors. Clones were read by immunoSEQ multiplex PCR, and TCRdb kept only the in-frame ones, dropping some. The sample contains tens of thousands of clones, roughly 96% of which appear only once. Sequencing was done on a sample of T cells isolated from PBMCs. The receptor set was obtained from a human donor in good health. CDR3s include the opening cysteine and the closing phenylalanine or tryptophan. D genes are given only for firm matches. Size is stated for part of the rows, as once, few or many counts, or as a class when the clone is expanded.

j_gene	abundance	d_gene	v_gene	CDR3aa	CDR3nt
TRBJ2-1	once	TRBD2	TRBV4-3	CASSQEHTSEGLLNEQFF	TGCGCCAGCAGCCAAGAGCATACTAGCGAGGGACTCCTCAATGAGCAGTTCTTC
TRBJ2-1	NA	NA	TRBV5-5	CASSTRLRAYSYNEQFF	TGTGCCAGCAGTACCCGACTAAGGGCTTACTCCTACAATGAGCAGTTCTTC
TRBJ1-1	NA	NA	TRBV6-1	CASSALWNTEAFF	TGTGCCAGCAGTGCCCTCTGGAACACTGAAGCTTTCTTT
TRBJ2-7	NA	NA	TRBV18	CASSPPGLRTYEQYF	TGTGCCAGCTCACCGCCGGGACTGAGAACCTACGAGCAGTACTTC
TRBJ1-2	NA	NA	TRBV4-3	CASSQVYDYGYTF	TGCGCCAGCAGCCAAGTCTATGACTATGGCTACACCTTC
TRBJ2-3	NA	NA	TRBV9	CASSVPEGWDTQYF	TGTGCCAGCAGCGTCCCGGAGGGTTGGGATACGCAGTATTTT
TRBJ2-2	NA	NA	TRBV9	CASSVRGNTGELFF	TGTGCCAGCAGCGTAAGGGGAAACACCGGGGAGCTGTTTTTT
TRBJ2-7	NA	TRBD1	TRBV7-3	CASSSWGQGPIAEQYF	TGTGCCAGCAGTTCTTGGGGACAGGGGCCTATTGCCGAGCAGTACTTC
TRBJ2-1	NA	TRBD2	TRBV7-9	CASSPSVAGGDNEQFF	TGTGCCAGCAGCCCCTCCGTAGCGGGAGGGGACAATGAGCAGTTCTTC
TRBJ2-1	NA	NA	TRBV7-6	CASSFRGRADNEQFF	TGTGCCAGCAGCTTTCGAGGCAGGGCTGACAATGAGCAGTTCTTC
TRBJ2-1	NA	NA	TRBV7-8	CASSLTSYNEQFF	TGTGCCAGCAGCCTCACTAGTTACAATGAGCAGTTCTTC
TRBJ1-1	NA	NA	TRBV15	CATSRVGATEAFF	TGTGCCACCAGCAGAGTAGGGGCCACTGAAGCTTTCTTT
TRBJ2-3	NA	NA	TRBV7-9	CASSPLSDTQYF	TGTGCCAGCAGCCCCCTTTCAGATACGCAGTATTTT
TRBJ2-3	NA	NA	TRBV19	CASSINPRGTQYF	TGTGCCAGTAGTATTAACCCCAGGGGCACGCAGTATTTT
TRBJ2-1	NA	NA	TRBV6-5	CASSDPLPSYNEQFF	TGTGCCAGCAGCGACCCACTACCCTCCTACAATGAGCAGTTCTTC
TRBJ1-1	NA	NA	TRBV4-2	CASSPDTMNTEAFF	TGTGCCAGCAGCCCCGACACAATGAACACTGAAGCTTTCTTT
TRBJ2-7	few	TRBD1	TRBV7-2	CASSRTGDLYEQYF	TGTGCCAGCAGCCGGACAGGGGACCTCTACGAGCAGTACTTC
TRBJ2-3	NA	TRBD2	TRBV19	CASSTGLAGADTQYF	TGTGCCAGTAGTACCGGACTAGCGGGAGCAGATACGCAGTATTTT
TRBJ1-1	NA	NA	TRBV28	CASIQGYTEAFF	TGTGCCAGCATCCAGGGTTACACTGAAGCTTTCTTT
TRBJ1-2	once	NA	TRBV7-9	CALWGGHGYTF	TGTGCCCTCTGGGGGGGGCACGGCTACACCTTC
TRBJ1-2	once	TRBD1	TRBV9	CASSAGQGAYGYTF	TGTGCCAGCAGCGCGGGACAGGGGGCCTATGGCTACACCTTC
TRBJ2-2	NA	TRBD1	TRBV27	CASRDGGTGDTGELFF	TGTGCCAGCAGGGACGGGGGGACAGGGGACACCGGGGAGCTGTTTTTT
TRBJ2-2	once	NA	TRBV19	CASTGGGELFF	TGTGCCAGTACTGGAGGCGGGGAGCTGTTTTTT
TRBJ1-3	NA	NA	TRBV30	CAWAGISGNTIYF	TGTGCCTGGGCAGGGATCTCTGGAAACACCATATATTTT
TRBJ2-3	NA	NA	TRBV6-1	CASSAKSGDTQYF	TGTGCCAGCAGTGCTAAATCAGGCGATACGCAGTATTTT
TRBJ1-2	NA	TRBD1	TRBV10-3	CAITGEGQGGSGYTF	TGTGCCATCACCGGCGAGGGACAGGGTGGGTCTGGCTACACCTTC
TRBJ1-1	NA	NA	TRBV7-9	CASSLGGDF	TGTGCCAGCAGCTTAGGGGGGGACTTT
TRBJ1-1	NA	NA	TRBV7-2	CASSLYAGANTEAFF	TGTGCCAGCAGCTTATATGCGGGGGCTAACACTGAAGCTTTCTTT
TRBJ2-1	NA	TRBD2	TRBV10-3	CAISESLAGVGNEQFF	TGTGCCATCAGTGAGTCCTTAGCGGGAGTAGGAAATGAGCAGTTCTTC
TRBJ2-7	NA	TRBD1	TRBV4-1	CASSRGDRGTYEQYF	TGCGCCAGCAGCCGAGGGGACAGGGGAACCTACGAGCAGTACTTC
TRBJ1-1	NA	NA	TRBV9	CASSVAGNRPPEAFF	TGTGCCAGCAGCGTAGCAGGGAACAGGCCGCCTGAAGCTTTCTTT
TRBJ2-5	NA	NA	TRBV7-2	CASSLVGGSLGETQYF	TGTGCCAGCAGCTTAGTCGGAGGGAGCCTCGGAGAGACCCAGTACTTC
TRBJ2-3	NA	NA	TRBV19	CASSTSQNTDTQYF	TGTGCCAGTAGTACCTCCCAGAACACAGATACGCAGTATTTT
TRBJ1-1	NA	TRBD1	TRBV18	CASSPTTGVKTEAFF	TGTGCCAGCTCACCAACAACAGGGGTAAAAACTGAAGCTTTCTTT
TRBJ1-1	NA	NA	TRBV30	CAWSIWASTEAFF	TGTGCCTGGTCGATTTGGGCCAGCACTGAAGCTTTCTTT
TRBJ2-1	NA	NA	TRBV29-1	CSVGRFNEQFF	TGCAGCGTTGGCAGATTCAATGAGCAGTTCTTC
TRBJ1-2	NA	NA	TRBV10-3	CAISVGGSDTF	TGTGCCATCAGTGTCGGAGGAAGTGACACCTTC
TRBJ1-1	NA	NA	TRBV5-8	CASNSRGTEAFF	TGTGCCAGCAACTCTCGGGGGACTGAAGCTTTCTTT
TRBJ1-1	NA	TRBD1	TRBV28	CASSFRAGGTEAFF	TGTGCCAGCAGTTTCAGGGCAGGGGGCACTGAAGCTTTCTTT
TRBJ2-1	NA	NA	TRBV19	CASSIDRDINEQFF	TGTGCCAGTAGTATAGATAGGGACATTAATGAGCAGTTCTTC
TRBJ2-1	NA	TRBD2	TRBV6-1	CASRVVAGGTDEQFF	TGTGCCAGCAGGGTAGTAGCGGGAGGTACAGATGAGCAGTTCTTC
TRBJ1-5	NA	TRBD1	TRBV19	CASSIDRGRGLQPQHF	TGTGCCAGTAGTATAGATCGCGGCAGGGGGCTACAGCCCCAGCATTTT
TRBJ1-2	NA	NA	TRBV7-2	CASSLLSIYGYTF	TGTGCCAGCAGCTTACTCAGTATCTATGGCTACACCTTC